This TCR beta chain was retrieved from a study of blood T cell repertoires in COVID-19. The wider study: Acute and convalescent COVID-19 specimens originated in the United States, Italy and Spain. Sample material is recorded as cDNA or gDNA derived from T cells, B-cell-depleted T cells, or PBMCs.

Trimming pared 5 bases from V and 10 bases from J, leaving 15 bases between. Germline V lookup: CDR1 MNHNY, CDR2 SVGAGI (reference sequence). The CDR3 spans 13 residues. Per the original data handling: From reference gene primer amplification, estimates of nucleated cell counts were derived. Libraries were prepared by immunoSEQ multiplex PCR; TCRdb keeps only in-frame clonotypes and omits some of them. V and J calls and clone size are copied from that table; D and trimming were computed from the DNA. In the table there are some 210,000 clones, approximately 84% of which are singletons. The TCR sequence derives from a woman in her seventies with active or convalescent COVID-19. V and J are TRBV6-6 and TRBJ2-1; TRBD2 is a possible D gene (7 bases). Source material: peripheral blood. The CDR3 DNA sequence: TGTGCCAGCAGTCCGCGGTGGGGGGGCGAGCAGTTCTTC. As protein: CASSPRWGGEQFF.